A single sample gave rise to the 6 T cell receptor beta chains below, sequenced in a study of blood T cell repertoires in COVID-19. Some clones are missing from TCRdb's copy, which holds only in-frame ones; the method was immunoSEQ multiplex PCR. The sample records 250,000 to 300,000 clones, 86% being singletons. Sequenced input: peripheral blood. Every receptor here comes from a man aged 25 to 40 with active or convalescent COVID-19.

The rearrangement uses TRBV29-1 and TRBJ1-1; D is unresolved. This CDR3 is built from 12 residues. Germline V gene sequence: CDR1 SQVTM, CDR2 ANQGSEA. Trimming removed 7 bases at V and 1 base at J, with 10 bases between. This chain's CDR3 is CSGLEGNTEAFF. The CDR3 coding sequence is TGCAGCGGACTAGAAGGGAACACTGAAGCTTTCTTT. The complete variable domain, with remaining parts taken from reference TRBV29-1 and TRBJ1-1, reads SAVISQKPSRDICQRGTSLTIQCQVDSQVTMMFWYRQQPGQSLTLIATANQGSEATYESGFVIDKFPISRPNLTFSTLTVSNMSPEDSSIYLCSGLEGNTEAFFGQGTRLTVV.

The chain couples TRBV11-2 to TRBJ2-7; TRBD1 aligns across 9 bases. V lost 4 bases and J lost 6; bases outside the gene matches: 10. Germline values: CDR1 SGHAT, CDR2 FQNNGV. The CDR3 consists of 15 residues. The CDR3: CASSWPGQGIREQYF. In DNA form, the CDR3 reads TGTGCCAGCAGCTGGCCGGGACAGGGAATTCGCGAGCAGTACTTC.

The chain joins TRBV5-4 to TRBJ2-1; 14 bases are a match to TRBD2. The CDR3 totals 15 residues. CDR1 and CDR2 (germline): SGHNT, YYREEE (reference sequence). Losses at the gene ends were 4 bases for V and 8 bases for J; bases not matched to a gene: 5. The CDR3 protein is CASSRTSGGRDEQFF. In DNA form, the CDR3 reads TGTGCCAGCAGCAGGACTAGCGGGGGGAGGGATGAGCAGTTCTTC.

A single count supports this clone. This chain connects TRBV20-1 to TRBJ2-1; D might be TRBD2 (5 bases). The V gene's germline CDR1 is DFQATT and CDR2 SNEGSKA (reference sequence). This CDR3 has 11 amino acids. V gave up 7 bases and J gave up 1 base, with 5 bases separating them. The CDR3 DNA reads as TGCAGTGGAGGGTCCTACAATGAGCAGTTCTTC. Protein product: CSGGSYNEQFF.

J is TRBJ1-3 and V is TRBV5-1; 9 bases map to TRBD1. This CDR3 has 15 amino acids. Per the germline V gene, CDR1 is SGHRS and CDR2 is YFSETQ. Trimming removed 2 bases from V and 2 bases from J; junction bases left unmatched: 2. Written as DNA, the CDR3 is TGCGCCAGCAGCTTAGGACAGGGGCCTGGAAACACCATATATTTT. This sequence encodes CASSLGQGPGNTIYF.

This clone was seen once. This chain uses TRBV7-2 with TRBJ2-1; no definite D call. Germline CDR1 SGHTA, CDR2 FQGNSA. The CDR3 is 18 residues long. V gave up 0 bases and J gave up 6 bases, with 21 bases separating them. The CDR3 region is CASSLATASISVANEQFF. Here the CDR3 DNA reads TGTGCCAGCAGCTTAGCCACAGCATCCATTTCGGTCGCCAATGAGCAGTTCTTC.